This entry features one T cell receptor beta chain sequence. Antigen: not known. The CDR3 covers 15 residues. Trimming took 6 bases from V and 0 from J; bases not matched to a gene: 7. Germline values: CDR1 MNHEY, CDR2 SVGEGT. The authors made TCR cDNA by 5'RACE template switching, adding a universal primer site and UMIs. TCRdb independently ran MiXCR on the 5' RACE reads; one entry per CDR3 protein. Here the sample spans around 550,000 distinct CDR3 sequences, roughly 19% being singletons. The data derive from a study of T cells after yellow fever vaccination. On the study more broadly: Some fractions had low cell numbers, and these were prepared with SMART-Seq v4 Ultra Low Input.

Notes on the study in general: In post-booster samples, most primary-vaccination clones reappeared (approximately 96% CD4, 88% CD8). The secondary response peaked faster, at day 5 versus 15, but was weaker.

The V gene is TRBV6-2 or TRBV6-3, the J gene TRBJ2-7; 8 bases fit TRBD1. Sequencing used PBMCs, obtained 15 days after the yellow fever booster vaccination. This clonotype was sampled from a man between 25 and 39 years old who received the YFV17D yellow fever vaccine. The CDR3 region has the DNA TGTGCCAGCAGAAAGGACAGGGTAAACTCCTACGAGCAGTACTTC. Translated: CASRKDRVNSYEQYF.